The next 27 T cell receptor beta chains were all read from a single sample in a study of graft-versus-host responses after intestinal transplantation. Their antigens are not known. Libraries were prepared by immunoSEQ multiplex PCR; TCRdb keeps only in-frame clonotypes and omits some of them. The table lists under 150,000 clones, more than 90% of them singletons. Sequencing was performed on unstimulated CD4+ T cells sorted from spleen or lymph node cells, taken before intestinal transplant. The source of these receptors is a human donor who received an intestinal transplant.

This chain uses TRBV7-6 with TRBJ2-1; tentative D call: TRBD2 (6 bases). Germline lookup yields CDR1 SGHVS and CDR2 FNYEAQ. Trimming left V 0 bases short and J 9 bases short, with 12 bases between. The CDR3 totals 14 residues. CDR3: CASSLARGGGEQFF. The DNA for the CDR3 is TGTGCCAGCAGCTTAGCGAGGGGAGGTGGTGAGCAGTTCTTC.

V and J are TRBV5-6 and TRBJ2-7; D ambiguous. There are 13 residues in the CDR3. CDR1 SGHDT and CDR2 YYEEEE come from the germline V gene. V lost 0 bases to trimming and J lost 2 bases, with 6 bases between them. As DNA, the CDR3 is TGTGCCAGCAGCTTGGCCGACGCCTACGAGCAGTACTTC. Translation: CASSLADAYEQYF. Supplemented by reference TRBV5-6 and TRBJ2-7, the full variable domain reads DAGVTQSPTHLIKTRGQQVTLRCSPKSGHDTVSWYQQALGQGPQFIFQYYEEEERQRGNFPDRFSGHQFPNYSSELNVNALLLGDSALYLCASSLADAYEQYFGPGTRLTVT.

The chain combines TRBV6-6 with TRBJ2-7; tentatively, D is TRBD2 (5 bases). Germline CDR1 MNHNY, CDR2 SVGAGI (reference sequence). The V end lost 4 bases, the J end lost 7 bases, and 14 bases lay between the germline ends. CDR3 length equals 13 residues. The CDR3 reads CASSSDPAGEQYF. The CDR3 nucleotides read TGTGCCAGCAGTTCCGATCCGGCGGGTGAGCAGTACTTC.

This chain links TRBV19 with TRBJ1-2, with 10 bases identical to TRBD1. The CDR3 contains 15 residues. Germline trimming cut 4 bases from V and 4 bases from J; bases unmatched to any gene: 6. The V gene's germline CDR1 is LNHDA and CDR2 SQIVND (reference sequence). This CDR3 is CASSNPGQGSYGYTF. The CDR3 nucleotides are TGTGCCAGTAGTAACCCGGGACAGGGGTCCTATGGCTACACCTTC.

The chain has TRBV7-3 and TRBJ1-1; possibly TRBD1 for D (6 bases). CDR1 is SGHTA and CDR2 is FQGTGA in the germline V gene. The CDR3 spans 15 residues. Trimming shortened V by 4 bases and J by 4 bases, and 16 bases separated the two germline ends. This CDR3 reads CASSSQGGLGTEAFF. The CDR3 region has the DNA TGTGCCAGCAGCTCCCAAGGGGGGCTGGGCACTGAAGCTTTCTTT.

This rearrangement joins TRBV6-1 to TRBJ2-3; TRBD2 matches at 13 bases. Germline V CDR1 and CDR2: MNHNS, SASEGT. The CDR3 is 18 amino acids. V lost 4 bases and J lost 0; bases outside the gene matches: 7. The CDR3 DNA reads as TGTGCCAGCAGTGGTATAAGGACTAGCGGGGGTAGCACAGATACGCAGTATTTT. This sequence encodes CASSGIRTSGGSTDTQYF.

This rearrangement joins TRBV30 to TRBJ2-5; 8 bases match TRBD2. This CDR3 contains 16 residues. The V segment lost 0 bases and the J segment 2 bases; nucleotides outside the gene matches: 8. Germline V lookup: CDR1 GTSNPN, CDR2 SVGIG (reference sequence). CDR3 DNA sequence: TGTGCCTGGAGTGTACACGGGGGGGCCCTTCAAGAGACCCAGTACTTC. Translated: CAWSVHGGALQETQYF.

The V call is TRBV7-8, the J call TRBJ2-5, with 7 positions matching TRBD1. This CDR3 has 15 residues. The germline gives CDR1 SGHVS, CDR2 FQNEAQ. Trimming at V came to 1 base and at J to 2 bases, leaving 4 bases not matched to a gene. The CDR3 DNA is TGTGCCAGCAGCTTAGAGCCGGGACAGCAAGAGACCCAGTACTTC. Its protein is CASSLEPGQQETQYF. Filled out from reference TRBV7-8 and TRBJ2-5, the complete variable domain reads GAGVSQSPRYKVAKRGQDVALRCDPISGHVSLFWYQQALGQGPEFLTYFQNEAQLDKSGLPSDRFFAERPEGSVSTLKIQRTQQEDSAVYLCASSLEPGQQETQYFGPGTRLLVL.

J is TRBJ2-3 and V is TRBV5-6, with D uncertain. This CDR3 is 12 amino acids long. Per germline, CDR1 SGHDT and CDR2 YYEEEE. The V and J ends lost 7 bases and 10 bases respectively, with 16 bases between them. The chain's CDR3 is CASEVRTGAQYF. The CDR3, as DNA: TGTGCCAGCGAGGTTCGGACGGGTGCGCAGTATTTT.

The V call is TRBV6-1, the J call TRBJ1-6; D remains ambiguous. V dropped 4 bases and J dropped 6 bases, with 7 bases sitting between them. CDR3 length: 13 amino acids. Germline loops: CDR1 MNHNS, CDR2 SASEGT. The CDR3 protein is CASSARTNSPLHF. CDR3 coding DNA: TGTGCCAGCAGTGCCCGGACTAATTCACCCCTCCACTTT.

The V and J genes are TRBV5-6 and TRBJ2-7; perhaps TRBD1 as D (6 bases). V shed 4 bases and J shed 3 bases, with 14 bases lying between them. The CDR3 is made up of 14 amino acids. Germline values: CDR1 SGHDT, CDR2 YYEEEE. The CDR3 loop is CASSPLGRGYEQYF. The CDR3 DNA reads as TGTGCCAGCAGCCCGCTGGGCAGGGGCTACGAGCAGTACTTC.

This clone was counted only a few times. DNA of the CDR3: TGCGCCAGCAGCTTGTTTGCGGGATCCCTGCGCACAGATACGCAGTATTTT. Protein product: CASSLFAGSLRTDTQYF. The chain employs TRBV5-1 and TRBJ2-3; possible D gene TRBD2, 6 bases. In germline, CDR1 is SGHRS, CDR2 YFSETQ. The CDR3 is 17 residues long. The V gene lost 1 base and the J gene lost 1 base, with 16 bases spanning the gap.

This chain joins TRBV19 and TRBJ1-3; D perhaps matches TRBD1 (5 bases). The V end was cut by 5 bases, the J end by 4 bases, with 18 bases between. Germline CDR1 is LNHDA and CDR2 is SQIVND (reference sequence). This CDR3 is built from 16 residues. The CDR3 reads CASSLGLQTTGNTIYF. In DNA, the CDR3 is TGTGCCAGTAGTTTGGGACTTCAGACCACCGGAAACACCATATATTTT.

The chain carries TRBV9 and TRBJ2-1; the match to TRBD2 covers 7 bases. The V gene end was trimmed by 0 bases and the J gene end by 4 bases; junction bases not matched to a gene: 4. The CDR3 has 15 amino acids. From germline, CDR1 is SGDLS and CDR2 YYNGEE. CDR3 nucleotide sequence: TGTGCCAGCAGCGTAGCGGGGGGATTATACAATGAGCAGTTCTTC. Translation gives CASSVAGGLYNEQFF.

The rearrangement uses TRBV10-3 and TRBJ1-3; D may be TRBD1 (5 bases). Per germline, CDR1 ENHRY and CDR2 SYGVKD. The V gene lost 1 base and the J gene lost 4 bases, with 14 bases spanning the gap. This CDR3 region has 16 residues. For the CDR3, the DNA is TGTGCCATCAGTGAGTTACAGGTTGGCCGCGGAAACACCATATATTTT. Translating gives CAISELQVGRGNTIYF.

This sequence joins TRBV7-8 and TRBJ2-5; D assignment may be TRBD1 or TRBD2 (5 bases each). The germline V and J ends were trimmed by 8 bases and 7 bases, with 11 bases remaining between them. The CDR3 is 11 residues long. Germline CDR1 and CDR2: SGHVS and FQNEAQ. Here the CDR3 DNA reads TGTGCCAGCCGGGGCGGCGGGACCCAGTACTTC. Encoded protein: CASRGGGTQYF.

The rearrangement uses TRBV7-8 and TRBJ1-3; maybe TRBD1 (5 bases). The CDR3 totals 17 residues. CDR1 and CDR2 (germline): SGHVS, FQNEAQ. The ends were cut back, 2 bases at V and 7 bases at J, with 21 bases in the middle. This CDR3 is CASSLLTGTSAGNTIYF. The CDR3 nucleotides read TGTGCCAGCAGCTTACTTACCGGGACGTCTGCAGGGAACACCATATATTTT.

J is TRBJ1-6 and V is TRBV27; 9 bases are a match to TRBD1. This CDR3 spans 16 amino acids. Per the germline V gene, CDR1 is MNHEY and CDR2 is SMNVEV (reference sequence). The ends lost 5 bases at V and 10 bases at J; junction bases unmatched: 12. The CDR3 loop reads CASSHTGGTGLSPLHF. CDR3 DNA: TGTGCCAGCAGTCATACCGGCGGGACAGGGCTCTCACCCCTCCACTTT.

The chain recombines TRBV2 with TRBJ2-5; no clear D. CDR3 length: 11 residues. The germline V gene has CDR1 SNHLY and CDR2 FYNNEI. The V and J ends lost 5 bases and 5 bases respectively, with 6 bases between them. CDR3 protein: CASSLRETQYF. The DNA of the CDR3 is TGTGCCAGCAGTTTGCGGGAGACCCAGTACTTC.

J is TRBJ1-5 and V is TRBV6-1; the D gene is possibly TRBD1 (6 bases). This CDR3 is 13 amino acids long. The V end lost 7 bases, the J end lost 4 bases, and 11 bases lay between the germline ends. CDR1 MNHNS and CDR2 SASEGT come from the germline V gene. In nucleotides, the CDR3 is TGTGCCAGCATCGCCCAGGGGAATCAGCCCCAGCATTTT. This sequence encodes CASIAQGNQPQHF.

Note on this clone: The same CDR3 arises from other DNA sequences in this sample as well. This CDR3 reads CASSLGPRRGQPQHF. The CDR3 DNA reads TGTGCCAGCTCACTCGGACCCCGGCGGGGTCAGCCCCAGCATTTT. V is TRBV18 and J is TRBJ1-5; D unresolved. This CDR3 region has 15 residues. Germline V CDR1 and CDR2: KGHSH, LQKENI. The V gene lost 4 bases and the J gene lost 6 bases, with 16 bases spanning the gap.

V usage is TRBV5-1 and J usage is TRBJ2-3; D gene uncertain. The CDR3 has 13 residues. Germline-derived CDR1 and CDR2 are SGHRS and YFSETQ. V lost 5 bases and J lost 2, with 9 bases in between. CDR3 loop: CASSSLPTDTQYF. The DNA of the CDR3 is TGCGCCAGCAGTAGTCTACCCACAGATACGCAGTATTTT.

The CDR3 spells CASSVRYSGANVLTF. CDR3 sequence (DNA): TGTGCCAGCAGTGTACGTTACTCTGGGGCCAACGTCCTGACTTTC. The V and J genes are TRBV6-1 and TRBJ2-6; unclear D gene. The V gene's germline CDR1 is MNHNS and CDR2 SASEGT. The CDR3 runs 15 residues. Trimming removed 4 bases at V and 0 bases at J, with 7 bases between.

In DNA form, the CDR3 reads TGTGCCAGCAGCCAAGGGGGATTGGGGCCCTTTGGGGCCAACGTCCTGACTTTC. It specifies CASSQGGLGPFGANVLTF. The rearrangement links TRBV14 to TRBJ2-6, with a weak D call TRBD1 (5 bases). The CDR3 has 18 amino acids. The ends were cut back, 1 base at V and 3 bases at J, with 16 bases in the middle. Germline CDR1 reads SGHDN; CDR2 reads FVKESK.

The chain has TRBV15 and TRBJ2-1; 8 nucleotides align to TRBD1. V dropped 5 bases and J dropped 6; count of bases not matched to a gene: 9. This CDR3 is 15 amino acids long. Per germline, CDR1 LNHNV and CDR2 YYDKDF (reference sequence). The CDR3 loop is CATSLGTGAGNEQFF. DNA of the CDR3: TGTGCCACCAGCCTCGGGACAGGTGCTGGCAATGAGCAGTTCTTC.

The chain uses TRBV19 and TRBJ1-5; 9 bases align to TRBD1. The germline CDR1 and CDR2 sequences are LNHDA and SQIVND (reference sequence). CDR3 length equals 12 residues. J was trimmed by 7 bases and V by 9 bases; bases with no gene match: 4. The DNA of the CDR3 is TGTGCCAGCGGTACAGGGGGCCAGCCCCAGCATTTT. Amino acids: CASGTGGQPQHF.

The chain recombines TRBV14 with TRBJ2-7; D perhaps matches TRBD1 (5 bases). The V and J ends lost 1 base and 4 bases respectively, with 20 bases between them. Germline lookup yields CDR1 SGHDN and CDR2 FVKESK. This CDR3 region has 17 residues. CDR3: CASSQGLRGHRWYEQYF. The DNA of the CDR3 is TGTGCCAGCAGCCAAGGGCTTCGTGGACATCGGTGGTACGAGCAGTACTTC.